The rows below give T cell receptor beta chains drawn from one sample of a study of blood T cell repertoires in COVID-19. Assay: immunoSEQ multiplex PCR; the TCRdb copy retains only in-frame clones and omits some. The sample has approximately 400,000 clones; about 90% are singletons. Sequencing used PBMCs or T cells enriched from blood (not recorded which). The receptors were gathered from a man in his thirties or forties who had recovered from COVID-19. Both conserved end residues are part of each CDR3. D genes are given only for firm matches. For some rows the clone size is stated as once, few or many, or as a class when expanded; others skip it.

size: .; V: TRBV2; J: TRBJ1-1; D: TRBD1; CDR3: CASTRGQGGLTEAFF; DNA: TGTGCCAGCACTCGTGGGCAGGGGGGTTTGACTGAAGCTTTCTTT
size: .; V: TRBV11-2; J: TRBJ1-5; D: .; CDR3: CASSPDSGNQPQHF; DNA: TGTGCCAGCAGCCCCGACTCCGGCAATCAGCCCCAGCATTTT
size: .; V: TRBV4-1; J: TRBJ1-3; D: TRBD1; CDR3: CASSPLAGQAYSGNTIYF; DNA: TGCGCCAGCAGCCCACTAGCGGGACAGGCCTACTCTGGAAACACCATATATTTT
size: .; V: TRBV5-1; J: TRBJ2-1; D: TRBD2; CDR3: CASSQTSGGVSGQFF; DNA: TGCGCCAGCAGCCAGACTAGCGGGGGGGTTTCAGGGCAGTTCTTC
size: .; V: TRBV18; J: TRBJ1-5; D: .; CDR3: CASSPADSNQPQHF; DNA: TGTGCCAGCTCACCGGCGGATAGCAATCAGCCCCAGCATTTT
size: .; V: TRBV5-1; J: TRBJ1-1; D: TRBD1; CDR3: CASSPRDSGNTEAFF; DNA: TGCGCCAGCAGCCCTAGGGACAGCGGGAACACTGAAGCTTTCTTT
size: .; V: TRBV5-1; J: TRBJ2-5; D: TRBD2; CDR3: CASSPTSGVEETQYF; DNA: TGCGCCAGCAGTCCGACTAGCGGGGTAGAAGAGACCCAGTACTTC
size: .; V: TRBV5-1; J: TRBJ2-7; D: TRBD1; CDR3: CASSLVGQSSYEQYF; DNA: TGCGCCAGCAGCTTGGTGGGACAGAGCTCCTACGAGCAGTACTTC
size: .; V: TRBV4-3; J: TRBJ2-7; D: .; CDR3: CASSQVGWEDEQYF; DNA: TGCGCCAGCAGCCAAGTTGGATGGGAGGACGAGCAGTACTTC
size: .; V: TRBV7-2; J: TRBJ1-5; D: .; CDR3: CASSSYSPPNQPQHF; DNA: TGTGCCAGCAGCTCCTACAGTCCCCCCAATCAGCCCCAGCATTTT
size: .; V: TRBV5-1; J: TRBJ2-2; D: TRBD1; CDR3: CASSLGTQGDTGELFF; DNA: TGCGCCAGCAGCTTGGGGACTCAGGGGGACACCGGGGAGCTGTTTTTT
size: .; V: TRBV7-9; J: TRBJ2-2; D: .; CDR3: CASSLTTGELFF; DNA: TGTGCCAGCAGCTTAACTACCGGGGAGCTGTTTTTT
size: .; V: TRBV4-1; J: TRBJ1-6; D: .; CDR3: CASSQTKPGYTSPLHF; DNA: TGCGCCAGCAGCCAAACGAAACCGGGATACACGTCACCCCTCCACTTT
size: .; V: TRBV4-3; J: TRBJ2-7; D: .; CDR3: CASSQDYLTYEQYF; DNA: TGCGCCAGCAGCCAAGATTATCTTACCTACGAGCAGTACTTC
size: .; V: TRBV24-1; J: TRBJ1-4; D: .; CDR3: CATKEGERWEKLFF; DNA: TGTGCCACCAAAGAGGGGGAACGGTGGGAAAAACTGTTTTTT
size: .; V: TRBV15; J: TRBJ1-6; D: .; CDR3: CATSRDLPPGVSPLHF; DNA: TGTGCCACCAGCAGAGATTTGCCGCCGGGGGTGTCACCCCTCCACTTT
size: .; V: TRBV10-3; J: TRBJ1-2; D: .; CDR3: CAISEADRSYGYTF; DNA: TGTGCCATCAGTGAGGCGGACAGATCCTATGGCTACACCTTC
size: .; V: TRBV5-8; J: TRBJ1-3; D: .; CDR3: CASSLLGQPGNTIYF; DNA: TGTGCCAGCAGCTTGTTGGGGCAGCCTGGAAACACCATATATTTT
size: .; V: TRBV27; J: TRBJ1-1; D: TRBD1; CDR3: CASSLSWGDGTGDSPGRVRSEAFF; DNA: TGTGCCAGCAGTTTATCCTGGGGGGACGGGACAGGGGACTCCCCGGGCCGCGTAAGGTCTGAAGCTTTCTTT
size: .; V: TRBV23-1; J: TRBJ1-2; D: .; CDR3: CASIDRPQGYGYTF; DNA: TGCGCCAGCATTGATCGGCCCCAGGGCTATGGCTACACCTTC
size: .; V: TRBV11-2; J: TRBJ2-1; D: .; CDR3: CASSRISGSSYNEQFF; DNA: TGTGCCAGCAGTCGTATTAGTGGGAGCTCCTACAATGAGCAGTTCTTC
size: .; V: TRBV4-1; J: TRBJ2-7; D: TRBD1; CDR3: CASSQERTGSGDEQYF; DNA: TGCGCCAGCAGCCAAGAGAGGACAGGGAGTGGGGACGAGCAGTACTTC
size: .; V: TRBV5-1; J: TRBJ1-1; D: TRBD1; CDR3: CASSSTGPTEAFF; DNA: TGCGCCAGCAGCTCGACAGGGCCCACTGAAGCTTTCTTT
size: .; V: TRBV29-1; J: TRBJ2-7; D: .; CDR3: CSVGDTHEQYF; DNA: TGCAGCGTTGGAGACACACACGAGCAGTACTTC
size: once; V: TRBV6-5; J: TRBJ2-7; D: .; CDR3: CASSYGGGVPYEQYF; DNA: TGTGCCAGCAGTTACGGAGGCGGGGTACCCTACGAGCAGTACTTC
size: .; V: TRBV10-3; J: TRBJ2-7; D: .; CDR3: CAISREDSLIYEQYF; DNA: TGTGCCATCAGCCGAGAGGACAGTTTGATCTACGAGCAGTACTTC
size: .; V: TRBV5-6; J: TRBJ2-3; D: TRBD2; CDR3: CASSLMASGTSTDTQYF; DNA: TGTGCCAGCAGCTTGATGGCTAGCGGTACTAGCACAGATACGCAGTATTTT
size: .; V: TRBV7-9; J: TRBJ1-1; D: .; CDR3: CASSLVGRHF; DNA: TGTGCCAGCAGCTTAGTGGGGAGGCACTTT
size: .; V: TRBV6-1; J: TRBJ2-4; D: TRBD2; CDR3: CASSEGRLAGPPYF; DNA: TGTGCCAGCAGTGAGGGACGACTAGCGGGACCGCCCTACTTC
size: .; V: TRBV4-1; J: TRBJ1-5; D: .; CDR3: CASSQEGSGQPQHF; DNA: TGCGCCAGCAGCCAAGAGGGCAGCGGTCAGCCCCAGCATTTT
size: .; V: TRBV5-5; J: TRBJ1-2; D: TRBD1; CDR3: CASNFPGGTSNYTF; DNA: TGTGCCAGCAATTTCCCAGGGGGAACAAGTAACTACACCTTC
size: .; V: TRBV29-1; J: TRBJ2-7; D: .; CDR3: CSVKRWGASYEQYF; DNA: TGCAGCGTGAAGCGTTGGGGCGCTTCCTACGAGCAGTACTTC
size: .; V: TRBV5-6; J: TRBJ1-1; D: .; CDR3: CASSLVDEANTEAFF; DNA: TGTGCCAGCAGCTTGGTGGATGAGGCGAACACTGAAGCTTTCTTT
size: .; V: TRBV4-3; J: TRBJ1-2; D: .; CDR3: CASSQEVRREYGYTF; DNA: TGCGCCAGCAGCCAAGAAGTAAGGAGAGAGTATGGCTACACCTTC
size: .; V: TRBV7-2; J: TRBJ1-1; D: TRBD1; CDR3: CASSRRDRDTEAFF; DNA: TGTGCCAGCAGCCGTCGGGACAGGGACACTGAAGCTTTCTTT
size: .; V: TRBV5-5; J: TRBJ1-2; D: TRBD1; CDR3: CASSSGQYYGYTF; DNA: TGTGCCAGCAGCTCGGGACAGTACTATGGCTACACCTTC
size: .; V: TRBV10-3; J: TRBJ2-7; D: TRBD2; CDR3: CAISEWRESLDEQYF; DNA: TGTGCCATCAGTGAGTGGCGGGAGTCCTTAGACGAGCAGTACTTC
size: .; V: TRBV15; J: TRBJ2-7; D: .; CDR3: CATSRVPGSSYEQYF; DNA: TGTGCCACCAGCAGAGTCCCGGGGTCCTCCTACGAGCAGTACTTC
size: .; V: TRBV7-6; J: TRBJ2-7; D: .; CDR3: CASSPDRIYEQYF; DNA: TGTGCCAGCAGCCCCGACAGGATCTACGAGCAGTACTTC
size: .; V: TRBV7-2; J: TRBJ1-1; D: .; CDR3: CASSLKAGLGTEAFF; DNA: TGTGCCAGCAGCTTAAAGGCGGGGCTGGGCACTGAAGCTTTCTTT
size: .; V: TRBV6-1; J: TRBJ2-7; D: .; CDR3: CASSETRSSYEQYF; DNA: TGTGCCAGCAGTGAAACGAGGAGCTCCTACGAGCAGTACTTC
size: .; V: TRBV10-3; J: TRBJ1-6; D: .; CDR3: CAISELGDSYNSPLHF; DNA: TGTGCCATCAGTGAGTTAGGAGACTCCTATAATTCACCCCTCCACTTT
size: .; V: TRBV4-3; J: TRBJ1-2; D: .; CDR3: CASSQDLGAGGYGYTF; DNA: TGCGCCAGCAGCCAAGATCTAGGGGCCGGGGGCTATGGCTACACCTTC
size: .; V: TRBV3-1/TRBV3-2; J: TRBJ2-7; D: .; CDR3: CASSQEVLLAPSRRYEQYF; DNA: TGTGCCAGCAGCCAAGAGGTTCTACTAGCACCTAGCCGGCGCTACGAGCAGTACTTC
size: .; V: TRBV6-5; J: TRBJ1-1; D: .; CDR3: CASKTTEAFF; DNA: TGTGCCAGCAAAACAACTGAAGCTTTCTTT
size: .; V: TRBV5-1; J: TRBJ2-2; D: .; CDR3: CASSSGGVALGTGELFF; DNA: TGCGCCAGCAGCTCCGGAGGGGTGGCGCTTGGAACCGGGGAGCTGTTTTTT
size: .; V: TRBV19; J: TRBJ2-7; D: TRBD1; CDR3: CASRPPGTGFREQYF; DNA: TGTGCCAGTAGACCGCCCGGGACAGGGTTTCGCGAGCAGTACTTC
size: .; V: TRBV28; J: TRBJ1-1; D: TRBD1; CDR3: CASISGGRAEAFF; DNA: TGTGCCAGCATCTCAGGGGGAAGGGCTGAAGCTTTCTTT
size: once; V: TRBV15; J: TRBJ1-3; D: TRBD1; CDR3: CATSRTGSGNTIYF; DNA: TGTGCCACCAGCCGGACAGGCTCTGGAAACACCATATATTTT
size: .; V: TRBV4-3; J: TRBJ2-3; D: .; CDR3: CASSPGGPADTQYF; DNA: TGCGCCAGCAGCCCCGGGGGGCCCGCAGATACGCAGTATTTT
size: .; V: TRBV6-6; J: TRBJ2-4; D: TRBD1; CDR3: CASTREDRRTFQYF; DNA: TGTGCCAGCACCCGCGAGGACAGGAGGACGTTTCAGTACTTC
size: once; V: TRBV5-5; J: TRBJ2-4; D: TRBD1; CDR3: CASSQGQGATKNIQYF; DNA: TGTGCCAGCAGCCAGGGACAGGGGGCGACCAAAAACATTCAGTACTTC
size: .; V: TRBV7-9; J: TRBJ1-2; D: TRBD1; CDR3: CATTPDRAYGYTF; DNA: TGTGCCACTACCCCGGACAGGGCTTATGGCTACACCTTC
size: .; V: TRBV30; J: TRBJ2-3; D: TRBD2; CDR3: CAWSFLAGGDTQYF; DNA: TGTGCCTGGAGCTTCCTTGCGGGGGGGGATACGCAGTATTTT